This TCR beta chain was profiled in a study of cytomegalovirus exposure and HLA in healthy donors. Overall study context: The study's early data release held about 85 million unique TCRs from HLA-typed donors. Overall study results and limits: Analysis was performed later, and it showed HLA-associated TCR beta chains to be more clonally expanded than equally common others.

V shed 3 bases, J shed 5 bases, and the junction held 7 bases outside the gene matches. Germline CDR1 reads SGDLS; CDR2 reads YYNGEE. The CDR3 consists of 14 residues. Amplification used 60 Vbeta primers and 13 Jbeta primers. Some clones are missing from TCRdb's copy, which holds only in-frame ones; the method was immunoSEQ multiplex PCR. The sample includes 55,000 to 70,000 clones, 68% seen only once; the top ten take 15% to 20%. With regard to this clone: No antigen is known for it.

This chain uses TRBV9 with TRBJ2-7; TRBD1 aligns across 8 bases. Sequencing input: PBMCs. The TCR sequence derives from a man aged 35-49 years in good health and CMV-seropositive. CDR3 region: CASSETGAYHEQYF. The CDR3 region has the DNA TGTGCCAGCAGCGAGACAGGGGCCTACCACGAGCAGTACTTC.